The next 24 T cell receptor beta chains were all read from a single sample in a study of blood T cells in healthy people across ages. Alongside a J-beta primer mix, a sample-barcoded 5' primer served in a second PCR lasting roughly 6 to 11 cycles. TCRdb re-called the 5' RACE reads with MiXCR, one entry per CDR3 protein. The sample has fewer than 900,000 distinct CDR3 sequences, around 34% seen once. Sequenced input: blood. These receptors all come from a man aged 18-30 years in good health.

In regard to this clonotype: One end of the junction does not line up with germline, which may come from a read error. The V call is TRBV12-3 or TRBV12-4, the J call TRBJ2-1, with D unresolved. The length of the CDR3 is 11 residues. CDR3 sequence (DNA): TGTGCCAGCAGGTTAGGTGCGGCGCAGTTCTTC. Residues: CASRLGAAQFF.

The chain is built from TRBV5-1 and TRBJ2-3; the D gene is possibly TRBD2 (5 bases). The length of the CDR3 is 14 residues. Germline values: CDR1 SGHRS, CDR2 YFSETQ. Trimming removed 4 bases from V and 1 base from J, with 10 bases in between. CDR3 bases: TGCGCCAGCAGCGTGACTATTGGCACAGATACGCAGTATTTT. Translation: CASSVTIGTDTQYF.

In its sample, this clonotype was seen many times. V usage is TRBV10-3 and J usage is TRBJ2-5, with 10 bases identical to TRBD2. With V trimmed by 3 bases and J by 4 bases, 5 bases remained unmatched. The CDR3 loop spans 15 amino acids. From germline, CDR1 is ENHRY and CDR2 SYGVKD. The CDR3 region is CAISERTSGGETQYF. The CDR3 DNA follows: TGTGCCATCAGTGAACGGACTAGCGGAGGAGAGACCCAGTACTTC.

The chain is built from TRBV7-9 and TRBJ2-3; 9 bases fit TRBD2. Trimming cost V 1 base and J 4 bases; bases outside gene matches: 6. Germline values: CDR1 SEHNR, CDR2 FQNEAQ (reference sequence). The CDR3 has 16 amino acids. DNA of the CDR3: TGTGCCAGCAGCTTAGGTGCAGCGGGAGGAGCAGATACGCAGTATTTT. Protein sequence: CASSLGAAGGADTQYF.

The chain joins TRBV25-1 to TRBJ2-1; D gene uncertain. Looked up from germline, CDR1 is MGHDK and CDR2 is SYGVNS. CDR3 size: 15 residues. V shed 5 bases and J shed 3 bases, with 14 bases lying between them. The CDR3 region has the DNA TGTGCCAGCAGTATTGGTGTGACTGACTACAATGAGCAGTTCTTC. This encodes CASSIGVTDYNEQFF.

The CDR3 DNA sequence: TGTGCCAGCAGCCAAGGGTATAGCGGGGCCTACGAGCAGTACTTC. Translating gives CASSQGYSGAYEQYF. The chain has TRBV4-2 and TRBJ2-7; the match to TRBD2 covers 8 bases. J was trimmed by 2 bases and V by 1 base; bases with no gene match: 4. Germline-derived CDR1 and CDR2 are LGHNA and YNFKEQ. The CDR3 is 15 residues long.

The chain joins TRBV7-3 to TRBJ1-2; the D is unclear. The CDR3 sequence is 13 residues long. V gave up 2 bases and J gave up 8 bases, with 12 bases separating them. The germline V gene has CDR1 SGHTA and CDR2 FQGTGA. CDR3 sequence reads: CASSLLGKDGYTF. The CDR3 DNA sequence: TGTGCCAGCAGCTTACTGGGGAAGGACGGCTACACCTTC.

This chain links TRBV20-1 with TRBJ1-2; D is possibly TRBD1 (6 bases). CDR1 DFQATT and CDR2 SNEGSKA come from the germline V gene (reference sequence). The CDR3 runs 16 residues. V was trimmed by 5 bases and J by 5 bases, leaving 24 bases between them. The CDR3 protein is CSALLGIGGGTYGYTF. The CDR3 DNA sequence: TGCAGTGCTCTGTTGGGGATAGGGGGGGGTACTTATGGCTACACCTTC.

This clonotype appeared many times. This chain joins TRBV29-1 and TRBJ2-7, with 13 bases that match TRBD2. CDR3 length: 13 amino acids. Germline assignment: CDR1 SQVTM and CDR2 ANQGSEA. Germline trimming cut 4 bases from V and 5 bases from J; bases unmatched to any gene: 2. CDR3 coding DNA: TGCAGCGTTGTGGGACTAGCGGGGAACGAGCAGTACTTC. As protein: CSVVGLAGNEQYF.

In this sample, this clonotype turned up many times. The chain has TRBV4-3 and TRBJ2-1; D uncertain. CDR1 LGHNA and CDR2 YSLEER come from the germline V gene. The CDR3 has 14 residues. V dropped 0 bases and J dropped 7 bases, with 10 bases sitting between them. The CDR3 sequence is CASSQDSWGNEQFF. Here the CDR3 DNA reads TGCGCCAGCAGCCAAGATTCTTGGGGAAATGAGCAGTTCTTC.

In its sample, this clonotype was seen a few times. CDR3 amino acids: CASSSSDSGLGYTF. The CDR3 coding sequence is TGCGCCAGCAGCTCTTCGGACAGCGGACTCGGCTACACCTTC. This chain uses TRBV5-1 with TRBJ1-2, with a weak D call TRBD1 (6 bases). The length of the CDR3 is 14 residues. Trimming took off 3 bases at V and 8 bases at J, with 17 bases between the two ends. Germline CDR1 SGHRS, CDR2 YFSETQ.

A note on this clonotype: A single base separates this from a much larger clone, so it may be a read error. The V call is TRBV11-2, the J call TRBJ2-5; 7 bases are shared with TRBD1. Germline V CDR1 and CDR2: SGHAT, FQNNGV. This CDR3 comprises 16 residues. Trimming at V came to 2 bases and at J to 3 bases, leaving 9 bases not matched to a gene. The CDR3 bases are TGTGCCAGCAGCTTAATCGTCTCCGGGACAGAAGAGACCCAGTACTTC. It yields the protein CASSLIVSGTEETQYF.

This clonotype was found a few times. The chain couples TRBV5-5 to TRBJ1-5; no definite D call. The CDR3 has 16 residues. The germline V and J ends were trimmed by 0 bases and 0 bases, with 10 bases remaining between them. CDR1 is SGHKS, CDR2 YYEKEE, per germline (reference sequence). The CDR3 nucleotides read TGTGCCAGCAGCTTGGTACCAGCCCTTAGCAATCAGCCCCAGCATTTT. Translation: CASSLVPALSNQPQHF.

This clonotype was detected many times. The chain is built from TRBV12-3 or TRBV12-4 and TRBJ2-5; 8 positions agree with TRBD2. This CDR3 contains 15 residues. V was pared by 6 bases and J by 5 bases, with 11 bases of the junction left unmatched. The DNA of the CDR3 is TGTGCCAGCAGACGAGAAAACATAGCGGGGGAGACCCAGTACTTC. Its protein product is CASRRENIAGETQYF.

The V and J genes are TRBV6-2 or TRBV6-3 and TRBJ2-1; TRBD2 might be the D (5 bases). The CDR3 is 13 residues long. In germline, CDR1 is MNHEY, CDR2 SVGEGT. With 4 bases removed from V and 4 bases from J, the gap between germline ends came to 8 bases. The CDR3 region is CASSSGYYNEQFF. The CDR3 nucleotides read TGTGCCAGCAGTTCGGGATATTACAATGAGCAGTTCTTC.

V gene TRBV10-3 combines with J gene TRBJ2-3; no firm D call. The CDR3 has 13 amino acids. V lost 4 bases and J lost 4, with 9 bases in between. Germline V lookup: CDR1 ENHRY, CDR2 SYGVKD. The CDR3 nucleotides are TGTGCCATCAGTGGGACGGATTCAGATACGCAGTATTTT. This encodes CAISGTDSDTQYF.

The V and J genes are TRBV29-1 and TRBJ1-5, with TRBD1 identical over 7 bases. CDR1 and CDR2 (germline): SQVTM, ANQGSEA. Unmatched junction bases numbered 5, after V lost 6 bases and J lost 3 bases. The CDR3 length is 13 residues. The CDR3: CSVNTGVNQPQHF. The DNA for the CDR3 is TGCAGCGTGAACACAGGGGTCAATCAGCCCCAGCATTTT.

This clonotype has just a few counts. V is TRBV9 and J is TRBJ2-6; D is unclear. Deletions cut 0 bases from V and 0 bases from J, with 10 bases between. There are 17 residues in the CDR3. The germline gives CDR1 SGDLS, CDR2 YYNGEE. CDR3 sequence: CASSVAGSPSGANVLTF. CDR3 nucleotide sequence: TGTGCCAGCAGCGTAGCGGGCAGCCCCTCTGGGGCCAACGTCCTGACTTTC.

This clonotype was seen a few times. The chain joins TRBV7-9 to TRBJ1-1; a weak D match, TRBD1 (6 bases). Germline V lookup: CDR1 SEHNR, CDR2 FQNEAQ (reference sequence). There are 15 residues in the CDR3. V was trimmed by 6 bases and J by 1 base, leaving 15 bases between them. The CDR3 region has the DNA TGTGCCAGCAGTCGCCCTGGGACACAGAACACTGAAGCTTTCTTT. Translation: CASSRPGTQNTEAFF.

CDR3 loop: CASSLRWDSYNEQYF. The CDR3 coding sequence is TGTGCCAGCAGCTTAAGGTGGGACTCCTACAATGAGCAGTACTTC. The chain links TRBV14 to TRBJ2-1, with TRBD2 as a possible D gene (6 bases). The closer fit of TRBJ2-7 to the DNA end suggests the J call may be wrong. CDR3 length: 15 residues. Germline CDR1 and CDR2: SGHDN and FVKESK.

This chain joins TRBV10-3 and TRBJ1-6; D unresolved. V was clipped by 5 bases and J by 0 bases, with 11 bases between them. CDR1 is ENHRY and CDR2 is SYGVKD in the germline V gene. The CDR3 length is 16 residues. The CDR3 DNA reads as TGTGCCATCAGTCACGACATCGGCTCCTATAATTCACCCCTCCACTTT. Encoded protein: CAISHDIGSYNSPLHF.

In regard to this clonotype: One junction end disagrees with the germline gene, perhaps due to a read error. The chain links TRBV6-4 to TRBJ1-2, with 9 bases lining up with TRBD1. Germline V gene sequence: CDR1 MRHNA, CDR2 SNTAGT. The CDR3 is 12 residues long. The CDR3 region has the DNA TGTGCCGGCAGTGACAGGGGGAGTGGCTACACCTTC. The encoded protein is CAGSDRGSGYTF.

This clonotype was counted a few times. CDR3 DNA: TGTGCCAGCAGCTCCGTTGCGACCGGCTACAATGAGCAGTTCTTC. Translated: CASSSVATGYNEQFF. The V gene is TRBV7-3, the J gene TRBJ2-1; D gene ambiguous. This CDR3 has 15 residues. Per germline, CDR1 SGHTA and CDR2 FQGTGA. V lost 4 bases to trimming and J lost 3 bases, with 13 bases between them.

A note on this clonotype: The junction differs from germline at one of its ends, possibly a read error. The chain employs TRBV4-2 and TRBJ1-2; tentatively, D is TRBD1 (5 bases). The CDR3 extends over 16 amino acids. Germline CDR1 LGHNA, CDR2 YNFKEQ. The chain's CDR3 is CVSSHSGGEKYYGYTF. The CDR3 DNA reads TGTGTCAGCAGCCACTCCGGGGGAGAGAAGTACTATGGCTACACCTTC.